The text below deals with one T cell receptor (beta chain). Sequenced by immunoSEQ multiplex PCR; TCRdb stores in-frame clones only, minus some. The table lists 33,000 or so clones, about 89% of them singletons. The CDR3 consists of 13 residues. CDR1 and CDR2 (germline): MGHDK, SYGVNS. The V gene lost 4 bases and the J gene lost 7 bases, with 11 bases spanning the gap. The sample belongs to a study of T cell changes during pregnancy in multiple sclerosis. The chain couples TRBV25-1 to TRBJ1-5; D perhaps matches TRBD1 (6 bases). Sequencing used CD8+ T cells from peripheral blood mononuclear cells, obtained in the third trimester of pregnancy. This clonotype was obtained from a female donor with multiple sclerosis, enrolled in a pregnancy study. The CDR3 is CASSVGAGQPQHF. CDR3 nucleotides: TGTGCCAGCAGTGTGGGGGCAGGCCAGCCCCAGCATTTT.